The 21 T cell receptor beta chains presented below share a single source sample, sequenced in a study of OX40 agonist ivuxolimab in advanced cancers. Data came from immunoSEQ multiplex PCR; TCRdb stores just in-frame clones and leaves some out. The data show about 80,000 clones, about 89% seen once. The sample was CD4+ or CD8+ T cells sorted from blood, taken in a trial of the OX40 agonist ivuxolimab. Source of these receptors: an adult with an advanced solid tumor such as melanoma, head and neck, liver or kidney cancer.

This clone was observed a handful of times. The V and J genes are TRBV28 and TRBJ1-2; D not resolved. Germline V gene sequence: CDR1 MDHEN, CDR2 SYDVKM. The V end was cut by 5 bases, the J end by 8 bases, with 6 bases between. CDR3 length: 10 amino acids. CDR3 region: CASSRWGYTF. CDR3 DNA: TGTGCCAGCAGTCGGTGGGGCTACACCTTC.

The CDR3 region is CASSSLVAGELFF. Written as DNA, the CDR3 is TGTGCCAGCAGCTCACTAGTCGCCGGGGAGCTGTTTTTT. This chain uses TRBV7-3 with TRBJ2-2, with a possible D match to TRBD2 (5 bases). The CDR3 has 13 amino acids. Trimming took 4 bases from V and 6 from J, leaving 9 bases between them. Per the germline V gene, CDR1 is SGHTA and CDR2 is FQGTGA. Full variable domain (remainder filled in from reference TRBV7-3 and TRBJ2-2): GAGVSQTPSNKVTEKGKYVELRCDPISGHTALYWYRQSLGQGPEFLIYFQGTGAADDSGLPNDRFFAVRPEGSVSTLKIQRTERGDSAVYLCASSSLVAGELFFGEGSRLTVL.

V usage is TRBV5-6 and J usage is TRBJ2-1; 8 positions agree with TRBD2. Trimming removed 0 bases from V and 2 bases from J; junction bases left unmatched: 7. The CDR3 sequence is 17 residues long. Germline values: CDR1 SGHDT, CDR2 YYEEEE. The CDR3 region is CASSLGVSGITYNEQFF. CDR3 coding DNA: TGTGCCAGCAGCTTGGGGGTTAGCGGGATTACCTACAATGAGCAGTTCTTC.

The V call is TRBV6-5, the J call TRBJ2-3; 7 bases align to TRBD2. Germline loops: CDR1 MNHEY, CDR2 SVGAGI. Unmatched junction bases numbered 5, after V lost 1 base and J lost 4 bases. This CDR3 has 15 residues. The CDR3 bases are TGTGCCAGCAGTTACTGGGCGGGAGCTCCAGATACGCAGTATTTT. Translating it yields CASSYWAGAPDTQYF.

The chain has TRBV11-3 and TRBJ2-7, with D possibly being TRBD2 (7 bases). The CDR3 runs 14 residues. From germline, CDR1 is SGHNT and CDR2 YENEEA. V was shortened by 1 base and J by 7 bases, with 14 bases between the two germline ends. CDR3 protein: CASSLGGGQREQYF. The CDR3 nucleotides read TGTGCCAGCAGCTTAGGGGGGGGCCAACGGGAGCAGTACTTC. The variable domain in full, completed from reference TRBV11-3 and TRBJ2-7, reads EAGVVQSPRYKIIEKKQPVAFWCNPISGHNTLYWYLQNLGQGPELLIRYENEEAVDDSQLPKDRFSAERLKGVDSTLKIQPAELGDSAVYLCASSLGGGQREQYFGPGTRLTVT.

V is TRBV9 and J is TRBJ2-1; no definite D call. The CDR3 spans 14 residues. The germline V and J ends were trimmed by 0 bases and 3 bases, with 7 bases remaining between them. Germline assignment: CDR1 SGDLS and CDR2 YYNGEE. As DNA, the CDR3 is TGTGCCAGCAGCGTAGGGTTGGGCTACAATGAGCAGTTCTTC. Protein sequence: CASSVGLGYNEQFF.

The V and J genes are TRBV7-2 and TRBJ1-1; D gene uncertain. Germline lookup yields CDR1 SGHTA and CDR2 FQGNSA. Trimming pared 1 base from V and 5 bases from J, leaving 11 bases between. This CDR3 contains 14 residues. The CDR3, as DNA: TGTGCCAGCAGCTTAGGGGTGAGTGGGACTGAAGCTTTCTTT. The encoded protein is CASSLGVSGTEAFF.

This rearrangement joins TRBV5-1 to TRBJ2-1; D unresolved. The V end lost 3 bases, the J end lost 8 bases, and 6 bases lay between the germline ends. The CDR3 length is 11 residues. Germline V gene data show CDR1 as SGHRS and CDR2 as YFSETQ. The CDR3 DNA sequence: TGCGCCAGCAGCTCAGGTTATGAGCAGTTCTTC. This sequence encodes CASSSGYEQFF.

The chain joins TRBV6-1 to TRBJ1-2; 8 nucleotides align to TRBD1. Germline values: CDR1 MNHNS, CDR2 SASEGT. The CDR3 contains 16 residues. Trimming took 4 bases from V and 3 from J; bases not matched to a gene: 10. DNA of the CDR3: TGTGCCAGCAGTGGATGGTGGACAGGGTCGTACTATGGCTACACCTTC. Its translation: CASSGWWTGSYYGYTF.

This chain joins TRBV7-9 and TRBJ2-1; the match to TRBD1 covers 7 bases. The germline gives CDR1 SEHNR, CDR2 FQNEAQ (reference sequence). V gave up 5 bases and J gave up 4 bases; unmatched junction bases: 5. The CDR3 sequence is 14 residues long. The DNA for the CDR3 is TGTGCCAGCAGCCCCCCGGGACAGTACAATGAGCAGTTCTTC. Amino acids: CASSPPGQYNEQFF.

The chain combines TRBV7-9 with TRBJ1-2; D gene unclear. CDR3 size: 18 residues. Germline loops: CDR1 SEHNR, CDR2 FQNEAQ (reference sequence). Trimming shortened V by 1 base and J by 4 bases, and 22 bases separated the two germline ends. CDR3 sequence: CASSLEGMWTDRTYGYTF. Here the CDR3 DNA reads TGTGCCAGCAGCTTAGAGGGAATGTGGACCGATCGGACCTATGGCTACACCTTC.

This sequence joins TRBV11-2 and TRBJ2-7, with D unresolved. V dropped 2 bases and J dropped 5 bases, with 13 bases sitting between them. The CDR3 is 14 amino acids. Per germline, CDR1 SGHAT and CDR2 FQNNGV. Written as DNA, the CDR3 is TGTGCCAGCAGCTTACGAGGTCTGCGAGACGAGCAGTACTTC. It translates to CASSLRGLRDEQYF.

The chain joins TRBV6-1 to TRBJ2-7; no firm D call. Germline CDR1 and CDR2: MNHNS and SASEGT. The CDR3 spans 11 residues. V was clipped by 7 bases and J by 2 bases, with 6 bases between them. The DNA for the CDR3 is TGTGCCAGCACGGGCGCCTACGAGCAGTACTTC. Protein: CASTGAYEQYF.

The chain recombines TRBV7-2 with TRBJ2-7; D not resolved. Per germline, CDR1 SGHTA and CDR2 FQGNSA. V lost 2 bases and J lost 6, with 11 bases in between. The CDR3 contains 13 residues. The CDR3 here is CASSLKYKAEQYF. The CDR3 nucleotides read TGTGCCAGCAGCTTAAAGTACAAGGCCGAGCAGTACTTC.

V is TRBV13 and J is TRBJ1-1, with TRBD1 matching 8 bases. Losses at the gene ends were 5 bases for V and 3 bases for J; bases not matched to a gene: 5. The CDR3 has 14 residues. CDR1 is PRHDT and CDR2 is FYEKMQ in the germline V gene (reference sequence). Here the CDR3 DNA reads TGTGCCAGCAGCGCAGGGGGCGCGGACACTGAAGCTTTCTTT. The encoded protein is CASSAGGADTEAFF.

This chain links TRBV27 with TRBJ2-3; possible D gene TRBD1, 6 bases. The CDR3 totals 15 residues. Trimming took off 11 bases at V and 0 bases at J, with 18 bases between the two ends. Germline CDR1 reads MNHEY; CDR2 reads SMNVEV (reference sequence). CDR3 DNA: TGTGCCGCGAAGACAGGCTTAACTAGCACAGATACGCAGTATTTT. Translating it yields CAAKTGLTSTDTQYF.

The chain carries TRBV5-6 and TRBJ2-1; tentative D call: TRBD2 (6 bases). The CDR3 runs to 17 residues. The germline V and J ends were trimmed by 0 bases and 2 bases, with 15 bases remaining between them. CDR1 is SGHDT, CDR2 YYEEEE, per germline. CDR3 protein: CASSLEPLAYPYNEQFF. As DNA, the CDR3 is TGTGCCAGCAGCTTGGAACCCCTAGCGTACCCCTACAATGAGCAGTTCTTC.

The rearrangement uses TRBV7-9 and TRBJ1-4; no definite D call. CDR1 is SEHNR, CDR2 FQNEAQ, per germline (reference sequence). The CDR3 sequence is 15 residues long. V lost 3 bases, J lost 8 bases, and 16 bases lay in between. The CDR3 sequence is CASSLGPRGEEKLFF. In DNA, the CDR3 is TGTGCCAGCAGCTTGGGTCCCCGGGGAGAAGAAAAACTGTTTTTT.

The genes are TRBV4-3 and TRBJ2-2, with D unresolved. Germline loops: CDR1 LGHNA, CDR2 YSLEER. Trimming removed 8 bases from V and 3 bases from J, with 4 bases in between. This CDR3 has 11 amino acids. The CDR3 DNA reads as TGCGCCAGCGGTCACACCGGGGAGCTGTTTTTT. Its translation: CASGHTGELFF.

This chain joins TRBV7-2 and TRBJ2-3; the match to TRBD2 covers 9 bases. Germline assignment: CDR1 SGHTA and CDR2 FQGNSA. This CDR3 has 15 amino acids. V lost 5 bases to trimming and J lost 1 base; unmatched junction nucleotides: 4. The CDR3 coding sequence is TGTGCCAGCAGCGACCCTAGCGGGGGCACAGATACGCAGTATTTT. It codes for CASSDPSGGTDTQYF.

The V call is TRBV10-3, the J call TRBJ2-7; D uncertain. Trimming took 3 bases from V and 6 from J, leaving 15 bases between them. Looked up from germline, CDR1 is ENHRY and CDR2 is SYGVKD. The CDR3 is 14 amino acids. CDR3 sequence reads: CAISEFKGGSEQYF. CDR3 DNA sequence: TGTGCCATCAGTGAATTCAAGGGTGGCTCCGAGCAGTACTTC.